These 22 T cell receptor beta chains share one sample of origin, sequenced in a study of blood T cell repertoires in COVID-19 (dated by TCRdb to between 2020 and 2021). The method was the immunoSEQ multiplex PCR assay. TCRdb obtained this table from immuneACCESS and retained in-frame rearrangements with V and J assigned. These tables miss some clones; where compared with another copy, unresolved V genes account for less than half of the shortfall, and the remainder is unexplained. This sample holds about 200,000 clones; around 83% were observed only once. The top ten hold about 7.4% of the sample. Sample: peripheral blood. These receptors originate from a woman aged 45-65 years with acute or convalescent COVID-19.

J is TRBJ1-1 and V is TRBV6-1, with TRBD1 as a possible D gene (5 bases). Trimming removed 2 bases at V and 12 bases at J, with 7 bases between. CDR1 and CDR2 from the germline V gene are MNHNS and SASEGT. This CDR3 comprises 10 residues. As DNA, the CDR3 is TGTGCCAGCAGTGAACAGGGAACTTTCTTT. It translates to CASSEQGTFF.

The chain combines TRBV2 with TRBJ2-3; 11 nucleotides line up with TRBD2. The trim removed 7 bases at V and 3 bases at J, leaving 9 bases unmatched. CDR1 SNHLY and CDR2 FYNNEI come from the germline V gene. This CDR3 comprises 16 residues. Written as DNA, the CDR3 is TGTGCCAGCAACATTCCGACTAGCGGGGTAACAGATACGCAGTATTTT. It encodes CASNIPTSGVTDTQYF.

The chain is built from TRBV2 and TRBJ2-1; 13 bases map to TRBD2. CDR3 length: 18 amino acids. J was trimmed by 1 base and V by 8 bases; bases with no gene match: 11. In germline, CDR1 is SNHLY, CDR2 FYNNEI. DNA for the CDR3: TGTGCCAGCCTCACCGGGACTAGCGGGACCCGATCCTACAATGAGCAGTTCTTC. Its protein is CASLTGTSGTRSYNEQFF.

The chain carries TRBV3-1 (or the pseudogene TRBV3-2) and TRBJ1-4; no clear D. The V and J ends lost 3 bases and 5 bases respectively, with 10 bases between them. The length of the CDR3 is 14 residues. CDR1 and CDR2 from the germline V gene are LGHDT and YNNKEL (reference sequence). The CDR3, as DNA: TGTGCCAGCAGCCATCCAAATCTAAATGAAAAACTGTTTTTT. Translating gives CASSHPNLNEKLFF.

The rearrangement uses TRBV9 and TRBJ2-4; no clear D gene. Germline loops: CDR1 SGDLS, CDR2 YYNGEE. The CDR3 has 11 residues. Trimming took off 4 bases at V and 11 bases at J, with 10 bases between the two ends. The CDR3 DNA is TGTGCCAGCAGCCCGGGTGACGTTCAGTACTTC. This encodes CASSPGDVQYF.

CDR3 sequence reads: CASRPPGGQEQYF. DNA of the CDR3: TGTGCCAGCAGACCACCAGGGGGCCAGGAGCAGTACTTC. The chain couples TRBV6-5 to TRBJ2-7; 8 positions agree with TRBD1. Germline assignment: CDR1 MNHEY and CDR2 SVGAGI. The V segment lost 6 bases and the J segment 7 bases; nucleotides outside the gene matches: 8. This CDR3 region has 13 residues.

The chain uses TRBV28 and TRBJ2-1; TRBD2 aligns across 10 bases. The CDR3 runs to 15 residues. The germline V gene has CDR1 MDHEN and CDR2 SYDVKM. V was clipped by 5 bases and J by 7 bases; unmatched bases: 8. The CDR3 coding sequence is TGTGCCAGCAGTAGGTTAGCGGGAGGACGGAATGAGCAGTTCTTC. Translating gives CASSRLAGGRNEQFF.

This clone was observed a handful of times. The sample holds other DNA sequences that translate to the same CDR3. The chain has TRBV29-1 and TRBJ2-1; 7 nucleotides agree with TRBD2. Germline V CDR1 and CDR2: SQVTM, ANQGSEA. Losses at the gene ends were 4 bases for V and 0 bases for J; bases not matched to a gene: 0. The CDR3 runs 13 residues. The CDR3 loop is CSVGGGSYNEQFF. In nucleotides, the CDR3 is TGCAGCGTTGGCGGGGGCTCCTACAATGAGCAGTTCTTC.

The V and J genes are TRBV5-1 and TRBJ2-7, with a possible D match to TRBD1 (5 bases). V was trimmed by 3 bases and J by 6 bases, leaving 13 bases between them. CDR3 size: 13 residues. CDR1 is SGHRS and CDR2 is YFSETQ in the germline V gene. Written as DNA, the CDR3 is TGCGCCAGCAGCTCACCTCTCCAGGGCGAGCAGTACTTC. As protein: CASSSPLQGEQYF.

DNA for the CDR3: TGTGCCAGCAGCTTAGGCGCGGGTTATCCCGGGGAGCTGTTTTTT. It encodes CASSLGAGYPGELFF. This chain uses TRBV7-6 with TRBJ2-2, with TRBD2 as a possible D gene (5 bases). V was trimmed by 1 base and J by 6 bases, leaving 12 bases between them. The germline gives CDR1 SGHVS, CDR2 FNYEAQ. The CDR3 has 15 residues.

The genes are TRBV7-3 and TRBJ2-1; no definite D call. The ends were cut back, 2 bases at V and 2 bases at J, with 13 bases in the middle. There are 16 residues in the CDR3. The germline CDR1 and CDR2 sequences are SGHTA and FQGTGA. The CDR3 reads CASSLFSRVAYNEQFF. In DNA, the CDR3 is TGTGCCAGCAGCTTATTTTCCCGCGTGGCCTACAATGAGCAGTTCTTC.

The chain couples TRBV28 to TRBJ1-6; D not resolved. The CDR3 consists of 12 residues. The V and J ends lost 3 bases and 9 bases respectively, with 6 bases between them. The germline CDR1 and CDR2 sequences are MDHEN and SYDVKM. The CDR3 loop reads CASSFGVSPLHF. The CDR3 nucleotides are TGTGCCAGCAGTTTCGGGGTTTCACCCCTCCACTTT.

This chain links TRBV5-1 with TRBJ1-6, with D possibly TRBD1 on 5 matching bases. Germline loops: CDR1 SGHRS, CDR2 YFSETQ. The CDR3 totals 16 residues. The V end was cut by 0 bases, the J end by 7 bases, with 14 bases between. DNA for the CDR3: TGCGCCAGCAGCTTGGGTCCCGCGGGGGGAAATTCACCCCTCCACTTT. The encoded protein is CASSLGPAGGNSPLHF.

The V gene is TRBV19, the J gene TRBJ1-2, with D perhaps matching TRBD1 (6 bases). With 6 bases removed from V and 0 bases from J, the gap between germline ends came to 14 bases. The CDR3 spans 15 residues. Germline V gives CDR1 LNHDA, CDR2 SQIVND (reference sequence). This CDR3 reads CASRDQGLTNYGYTF. The CDR3 bases are TGTGCCAGTAGGGATCAGGGGTTGACTAACTATGGCTACACCTTC.

This clone is a singleton in its sample. The chain uses TRBV5-1 and TRBJ1-1; 7 bases align to TRBD1. Unmatched junction bases numbered 5, after V lost 2 bases and J lost 4 bases. The CDR3 extends over 14 amino acids. Per germline, CDR1 SGHRS and CDR2 YFSETQ. This chain's CDR3 is CASSFSGGATEAFF. The CDR3 region has the DNA TGCGCCAGCAGCTTTTCAGGGGGAGCCACTGAAGCTTTCTTT.

V and J are TRBV14 and TRBJ1-1; D not certain. Trimming shortened V by 0 bases and J by 4 bases, and 6 bases separated the two germline ends. The CDR3 length is 13 residues. CDR1 and CDR2 from the germline V gene are SGHDN and FVKESK. CDR3: CASSQDEGTEAFF. The CDR3, as DNA: TGTGCCAGCAGCCAAGATGAGGGCACTGAAGCTTTCTTT. The whole variable domain, remainder taken from reference TRBV14 and TRBJ1-1, is EAGVTQFPSHSVIEKGQTVTLRCDPISGHDNLYWYRRVMGKEIKFLLHFVKESKQDESGMPNNRFLAERTGGTYSTLKVQPAELEDSGVYFCASSQDEGTEAFFGQGTRLTVV.

The V call is TRBV6-5, the J call TRBJ1-4, with TRBD1 identical over 8 bases. Losses at the gene ends were 9 bases for V and 1 base for J; bases not matched to a gene: 4. From germline, CDR1 is MNHEY and CDR2 SVGAGI. This CDR3 has 14 amino acids. This CDR3 reads CASKTGGTNEKLFF. The DNA of the CDR3 is TGTGCCAGTAAAACAGGGGGAACTAATGAAAAACTGTTTTTT.

This clone was recorded once. The genes are TRBV10-3 and TRBJ2-1; D ambiguous. The CDR3 sequence is 12 residues long. Germline assignment: CDR1 ENHRY and CDR2 SYGVKD. V gave up 4 bases and J gave up 5 bases, with 6 bases separating them. The CDR3 here is CAISGLNNEQFF. The CDR3 bases are TGTGCCATCAGTGGACTGAACAATGAGCAGTTCTTC.

The rearrangement joins TRBV18 to TRBJ2-2; no reliable D call. The germline gives CDR1 KGHSH, CDR2 LQKENI. This CDR3 has 15 amino acids. V shed 6 bases and J shed 1 base, with 12 bases lying between them. CDR3 coding DNA: TGTGCCAGCTCCAAACCACAGAGGAACACCGGGGAGCTGTTTTTT. Its protein is CASSKPQRNTGELFF.

The chain recombines TRBV11-2 with TRBJ1-4, with D tentatively TRBD1 (6 bases). Per the germline V gene, CDR1 is SGHAT and CDR2 is FQNNGV. The CDR3 spans 16 residues. V lost 0 bases, J lost 3 bases, and 11 bases lay in between. The CDR3 DNA reads TGTGCCAGCAGCTTAGAGGGGGGGCTGGCTAATGAAAAACTGTTTTTT. Its protein is CASSLEGGLANEKLFF. The entire variable domain, with the rest obtained from reference TRBV11-2 and TRBJ1-4, is as follows: EAGVAQSPRYKIIEKRQSVAFWCNPISGHATLYWYQQILGQGPKLLIQFQNNGVVDDSQLPKDRFSAERLKGVDSTLKIQPAKLEDSAVYLCASSLEGGLANEKLFFGSGTQLSVL.

The chain employs TRBV28 and TRBJ1-2; D call uncertain. The germline V gene encodes CDR1 MDHEN and CDR2 SYDVKM. The CDR3 totals 14 residues. The V and J ends lost 2 bases and 1 base respectively, with 8 bases between them. In DNA, the CDR3 is TGTGCCAGCAGTTTACCGTACTATAACTATGGCTACACCTTC. As protein: CASSLPYYNYGYTF.

This chain links TRBV7-9 with TRBJ2-5, with TRBD2 identical over 8 bases. CDR1 and CDR2 (germline): SEHNR, FQNEAQ (reference sequence). With 5 bases clipped from V and 4 bases from J, the junction kept 3 bases outside the gene matches. There are 13 residues in the CDR3. The CDR3 bases are TGTGCCAGCAGCCAAGCGGGAGTAGAGACCCAGTACTTC. Its translation: CASSQAGVETQYF.